This TCR beta chain derives from a study of T cells after yellow fever vaccination. Study-level information: Each low-cell-number fraction was prepared by means of SMART-Seq v4 Ultra Low Input.

This clonotype turned up a few times. Its antigen is as yet unknown. The CDR3 spans 14 residues. V was clipped by 3 bases and J by 6 bases; unmatched bases: 8. The germline V gene has CDR1 SGHRS and CDR2 YFSETQ. Template-switching 5'RACE yielded the TCR cDNA; a universal primer site and UMIs were added in the process. One entry per CDR3 protein results from TCRdb running MiXCR on the 5' RACE reads. The sample consists of 60,000 to 85,000 distinct CDR3 sequences, about 6.6% of them appearing once. Overall study results and limits: There was a small share of clonotypes that showed up in both the CD4 and CD8 compartments. It was a weaker secondary response, yet one that peaked faster, at day 5 versus 15.

This material consisted of CD8+ T cells sorted from PBMCs, taken around 5 days after the first yellow fever vaccination. The chain combines TRBV5-1 with TRBJ2-7, with 8 nucleotides matching TRBD2. The clonotype originates from a man in his late teens or twenties who received the YFV17D yellow fever vaccine. The CDR3 DNA sequence: TGCGCCAGCAGCTCCCGGGGGGGCCCCCGCGAGCAGTACGTC. Protein product: CASSSRGGPREQYV.